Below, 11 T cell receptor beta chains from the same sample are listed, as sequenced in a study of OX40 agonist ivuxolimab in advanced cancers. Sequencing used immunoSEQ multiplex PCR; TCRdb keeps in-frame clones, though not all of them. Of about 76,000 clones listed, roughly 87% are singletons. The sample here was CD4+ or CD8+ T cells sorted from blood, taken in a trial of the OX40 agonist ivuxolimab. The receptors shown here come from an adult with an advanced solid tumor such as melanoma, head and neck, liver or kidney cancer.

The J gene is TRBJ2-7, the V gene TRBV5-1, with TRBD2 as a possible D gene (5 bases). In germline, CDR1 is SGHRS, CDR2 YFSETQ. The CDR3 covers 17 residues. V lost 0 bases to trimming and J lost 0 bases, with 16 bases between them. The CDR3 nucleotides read TGCGCCAGCAGCTTGGTGGTTCGGGGTTTGAGCTCCTACGAGCAGTACGTC. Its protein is CASSLVVRGLSSYEQYV.

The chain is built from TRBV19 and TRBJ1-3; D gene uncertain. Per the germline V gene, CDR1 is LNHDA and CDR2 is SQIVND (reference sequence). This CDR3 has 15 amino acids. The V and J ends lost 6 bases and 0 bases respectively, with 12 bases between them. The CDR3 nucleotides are TGTGCCAGTAGCAAAGACGGTCTCTCTGGAAACACCATATATTTT. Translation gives CASSKDGLSGNTIYF.

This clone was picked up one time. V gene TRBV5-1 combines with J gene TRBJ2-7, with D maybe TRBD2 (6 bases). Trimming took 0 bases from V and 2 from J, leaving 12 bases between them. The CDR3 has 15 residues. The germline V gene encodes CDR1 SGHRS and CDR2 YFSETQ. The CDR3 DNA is TGCGCCAGCAGCTTGGCCGGGGGTGCCGCCTACGAGCAGTACTTC. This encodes CASSLAGGAAYEQYF.

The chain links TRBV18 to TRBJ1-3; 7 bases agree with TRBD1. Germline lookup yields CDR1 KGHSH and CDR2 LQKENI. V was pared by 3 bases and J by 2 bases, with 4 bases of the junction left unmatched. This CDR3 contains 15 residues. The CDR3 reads CASSPDRRAGNTIYF. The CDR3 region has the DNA TGTGCCAGCTCACCGGACAGGAGAGCTGGAAACACCATATATTTT.

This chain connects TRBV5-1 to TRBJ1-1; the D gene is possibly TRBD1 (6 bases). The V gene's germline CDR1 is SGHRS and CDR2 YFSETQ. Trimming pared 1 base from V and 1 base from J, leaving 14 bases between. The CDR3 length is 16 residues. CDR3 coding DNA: TGCGCCAGCAGCTTGTGGGTACAGGGCTCGAACACTGAAGCTTTCTTT. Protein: CASSLWVQGSNTEAFF. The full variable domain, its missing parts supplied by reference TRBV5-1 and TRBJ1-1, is KAGVTQTPRYLIKTRGQQVTLSCSPISGHRSVSWYQQTPGQGLQFLFEYFSETQRNKGNFPGRFSGRQFSNSRSEMNVSTLELGDSALYLCASSLWVQGSNTEAFFGQGTRLTVV.

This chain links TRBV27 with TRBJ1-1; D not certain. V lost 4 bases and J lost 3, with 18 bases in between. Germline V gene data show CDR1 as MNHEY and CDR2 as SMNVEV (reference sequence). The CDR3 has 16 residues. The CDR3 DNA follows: TGTGCCAGCAGTTCTTTTAGTCTTCGCGGGGACACTGAAGCTTTCTTT. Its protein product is CASSSFSLRGDTEAFF.

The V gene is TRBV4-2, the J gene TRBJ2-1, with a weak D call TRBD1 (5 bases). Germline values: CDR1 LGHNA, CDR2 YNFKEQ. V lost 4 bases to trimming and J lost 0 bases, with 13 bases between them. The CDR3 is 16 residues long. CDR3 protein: CASSPLDTGSYNEQFF. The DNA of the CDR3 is TGTGCCAGCAGCCCCCTGGACACGGGCTCCTACAATGAGCAGTTCTTC.

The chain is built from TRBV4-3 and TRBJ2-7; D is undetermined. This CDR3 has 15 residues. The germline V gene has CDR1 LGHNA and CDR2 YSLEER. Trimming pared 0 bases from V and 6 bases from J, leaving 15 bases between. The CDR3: CASSQDSYLGREQYF. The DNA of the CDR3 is TGCGCCAGCAGCCAAGACTCTTACTTAGGGCGCGAGCAGTACTTC.

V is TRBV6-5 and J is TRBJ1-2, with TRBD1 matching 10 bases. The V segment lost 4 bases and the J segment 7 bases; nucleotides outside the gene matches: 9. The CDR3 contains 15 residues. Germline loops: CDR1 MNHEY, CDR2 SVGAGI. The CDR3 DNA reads TGTGCCAGCAGTTCATCCGACAGGGGGCTCTTTGGCTACACCTTC. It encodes CASSSSDRGLFGYTF.

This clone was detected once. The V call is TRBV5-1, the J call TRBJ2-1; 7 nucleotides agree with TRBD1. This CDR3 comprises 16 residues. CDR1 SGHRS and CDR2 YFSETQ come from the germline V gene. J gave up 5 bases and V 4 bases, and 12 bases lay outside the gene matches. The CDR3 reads CASSVSGTAGHNEQFF. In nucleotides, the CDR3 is TGCGCCAGCAGCGTCTCCGGGACAGCTGGCCACAATGAGCAGTTCTTC.

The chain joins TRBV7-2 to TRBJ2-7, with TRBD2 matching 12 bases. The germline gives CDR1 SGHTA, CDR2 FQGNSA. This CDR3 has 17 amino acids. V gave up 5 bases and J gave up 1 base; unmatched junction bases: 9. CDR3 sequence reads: CASSRTSGTTVSYEQYF. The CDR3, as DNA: TGTGCCAGCAGCAGGACTAGCGGGACCACGGTATCCTACGAGCAGTACTTC.